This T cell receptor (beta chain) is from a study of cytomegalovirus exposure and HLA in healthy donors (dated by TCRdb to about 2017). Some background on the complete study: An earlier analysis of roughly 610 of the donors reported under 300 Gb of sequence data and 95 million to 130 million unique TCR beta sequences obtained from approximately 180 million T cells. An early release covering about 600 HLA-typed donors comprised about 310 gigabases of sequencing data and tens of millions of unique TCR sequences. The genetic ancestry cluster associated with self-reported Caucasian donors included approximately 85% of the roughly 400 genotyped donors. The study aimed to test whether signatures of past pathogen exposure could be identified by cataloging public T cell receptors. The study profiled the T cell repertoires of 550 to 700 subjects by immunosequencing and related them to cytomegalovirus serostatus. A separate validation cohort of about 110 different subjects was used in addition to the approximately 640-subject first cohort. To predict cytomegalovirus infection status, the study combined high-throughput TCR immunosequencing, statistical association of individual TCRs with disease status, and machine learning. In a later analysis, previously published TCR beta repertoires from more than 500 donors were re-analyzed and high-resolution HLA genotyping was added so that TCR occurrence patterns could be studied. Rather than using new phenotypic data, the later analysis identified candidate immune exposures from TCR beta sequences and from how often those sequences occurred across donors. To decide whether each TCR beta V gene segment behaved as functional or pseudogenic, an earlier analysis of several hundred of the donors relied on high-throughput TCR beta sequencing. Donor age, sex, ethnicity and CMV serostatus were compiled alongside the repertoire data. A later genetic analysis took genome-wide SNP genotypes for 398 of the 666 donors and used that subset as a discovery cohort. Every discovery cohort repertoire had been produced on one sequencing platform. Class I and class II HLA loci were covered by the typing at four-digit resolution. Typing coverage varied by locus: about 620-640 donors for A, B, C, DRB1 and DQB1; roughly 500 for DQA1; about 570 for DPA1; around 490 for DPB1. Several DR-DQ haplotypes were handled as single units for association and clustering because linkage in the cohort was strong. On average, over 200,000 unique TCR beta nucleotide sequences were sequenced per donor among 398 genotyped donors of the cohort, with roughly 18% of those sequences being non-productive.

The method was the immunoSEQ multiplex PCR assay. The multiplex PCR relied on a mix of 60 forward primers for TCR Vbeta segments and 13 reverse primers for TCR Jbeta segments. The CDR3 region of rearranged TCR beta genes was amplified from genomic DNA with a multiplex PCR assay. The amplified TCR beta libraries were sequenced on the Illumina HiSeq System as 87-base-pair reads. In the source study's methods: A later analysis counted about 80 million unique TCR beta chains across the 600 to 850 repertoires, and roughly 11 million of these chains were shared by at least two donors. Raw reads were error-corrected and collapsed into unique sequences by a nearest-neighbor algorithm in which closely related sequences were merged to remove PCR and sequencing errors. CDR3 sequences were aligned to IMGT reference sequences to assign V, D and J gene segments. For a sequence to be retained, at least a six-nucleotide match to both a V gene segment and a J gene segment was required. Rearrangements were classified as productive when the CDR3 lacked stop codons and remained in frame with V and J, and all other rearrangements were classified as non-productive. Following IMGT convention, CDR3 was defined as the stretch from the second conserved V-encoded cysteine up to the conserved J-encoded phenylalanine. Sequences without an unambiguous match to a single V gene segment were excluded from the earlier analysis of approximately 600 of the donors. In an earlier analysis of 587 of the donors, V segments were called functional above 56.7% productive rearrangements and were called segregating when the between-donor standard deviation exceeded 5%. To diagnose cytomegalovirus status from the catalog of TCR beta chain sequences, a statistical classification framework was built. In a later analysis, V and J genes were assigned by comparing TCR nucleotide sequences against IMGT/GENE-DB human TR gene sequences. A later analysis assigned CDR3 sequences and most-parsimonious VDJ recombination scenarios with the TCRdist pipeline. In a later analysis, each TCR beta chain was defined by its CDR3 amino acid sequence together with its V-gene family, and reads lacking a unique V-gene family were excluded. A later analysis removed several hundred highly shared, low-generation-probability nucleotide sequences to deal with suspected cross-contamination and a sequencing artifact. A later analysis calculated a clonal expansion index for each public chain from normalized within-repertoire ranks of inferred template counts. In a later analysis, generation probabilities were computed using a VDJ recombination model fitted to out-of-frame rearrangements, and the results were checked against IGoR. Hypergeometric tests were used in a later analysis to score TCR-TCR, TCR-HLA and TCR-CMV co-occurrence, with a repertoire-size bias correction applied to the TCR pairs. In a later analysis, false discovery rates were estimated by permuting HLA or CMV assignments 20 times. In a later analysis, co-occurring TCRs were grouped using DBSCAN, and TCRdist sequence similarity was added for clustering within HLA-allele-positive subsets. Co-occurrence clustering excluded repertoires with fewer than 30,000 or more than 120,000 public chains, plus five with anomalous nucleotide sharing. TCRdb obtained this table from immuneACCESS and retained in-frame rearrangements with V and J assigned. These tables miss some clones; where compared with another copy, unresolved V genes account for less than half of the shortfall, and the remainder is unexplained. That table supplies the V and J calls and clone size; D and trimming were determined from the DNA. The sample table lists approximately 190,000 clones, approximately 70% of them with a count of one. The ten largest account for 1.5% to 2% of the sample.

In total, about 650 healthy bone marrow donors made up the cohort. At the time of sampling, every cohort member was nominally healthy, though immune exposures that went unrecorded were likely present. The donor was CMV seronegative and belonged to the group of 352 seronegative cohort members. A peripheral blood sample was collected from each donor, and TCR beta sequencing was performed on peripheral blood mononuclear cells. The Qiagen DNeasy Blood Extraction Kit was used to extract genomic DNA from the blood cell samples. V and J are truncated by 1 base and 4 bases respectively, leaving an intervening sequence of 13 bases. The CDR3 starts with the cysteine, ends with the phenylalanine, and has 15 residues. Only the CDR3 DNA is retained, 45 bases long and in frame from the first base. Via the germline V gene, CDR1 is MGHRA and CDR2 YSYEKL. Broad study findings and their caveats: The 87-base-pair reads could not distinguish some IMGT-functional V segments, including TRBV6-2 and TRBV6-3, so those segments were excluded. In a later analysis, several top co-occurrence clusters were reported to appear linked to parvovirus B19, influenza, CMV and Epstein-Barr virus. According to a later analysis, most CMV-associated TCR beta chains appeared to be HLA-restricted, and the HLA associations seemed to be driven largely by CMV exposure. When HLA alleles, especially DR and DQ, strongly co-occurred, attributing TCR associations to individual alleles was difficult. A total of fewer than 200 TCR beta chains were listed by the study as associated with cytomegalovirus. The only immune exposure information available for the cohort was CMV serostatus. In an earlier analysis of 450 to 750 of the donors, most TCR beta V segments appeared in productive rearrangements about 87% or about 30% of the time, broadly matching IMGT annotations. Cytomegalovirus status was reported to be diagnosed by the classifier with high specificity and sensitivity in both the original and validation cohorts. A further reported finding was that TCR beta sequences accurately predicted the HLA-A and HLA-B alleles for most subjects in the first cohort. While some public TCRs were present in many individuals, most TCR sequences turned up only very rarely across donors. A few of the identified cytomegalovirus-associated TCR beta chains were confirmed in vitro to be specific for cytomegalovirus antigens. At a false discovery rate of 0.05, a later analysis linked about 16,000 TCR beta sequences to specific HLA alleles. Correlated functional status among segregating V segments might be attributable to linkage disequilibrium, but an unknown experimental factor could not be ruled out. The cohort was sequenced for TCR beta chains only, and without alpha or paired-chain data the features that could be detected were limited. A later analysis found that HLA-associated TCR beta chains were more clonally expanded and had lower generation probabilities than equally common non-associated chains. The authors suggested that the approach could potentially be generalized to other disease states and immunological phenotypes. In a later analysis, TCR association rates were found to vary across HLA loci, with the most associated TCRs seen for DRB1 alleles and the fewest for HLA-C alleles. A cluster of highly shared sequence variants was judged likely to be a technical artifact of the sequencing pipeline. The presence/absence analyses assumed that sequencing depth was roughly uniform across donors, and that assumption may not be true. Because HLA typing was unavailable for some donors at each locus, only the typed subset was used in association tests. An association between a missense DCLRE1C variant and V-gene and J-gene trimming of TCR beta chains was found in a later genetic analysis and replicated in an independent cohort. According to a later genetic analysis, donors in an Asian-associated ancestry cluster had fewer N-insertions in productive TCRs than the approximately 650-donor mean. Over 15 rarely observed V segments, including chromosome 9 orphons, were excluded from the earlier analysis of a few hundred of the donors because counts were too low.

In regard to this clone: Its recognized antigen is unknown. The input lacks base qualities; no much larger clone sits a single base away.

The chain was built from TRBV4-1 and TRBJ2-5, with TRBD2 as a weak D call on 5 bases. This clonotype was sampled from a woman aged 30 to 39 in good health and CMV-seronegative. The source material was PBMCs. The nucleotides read TGCGCCAGCAGCCAAGGCCCTAGCTGGGGAGAGACCCAGTACTTC. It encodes CASSQGPSWGETQYF.